The source of this T cell receptor beta chain is a study of T cell clones after liver transplantation. The wider study: Draws occurred before transplant, before withdrawal, and after complete or failed withdrawal.

Sequencing used immunoSEQ multiplex PCR; TCRdb keeps in-frame clones, though not all of them. The sample holds approximately 22,000 clones, under 95% seen once. This TCR came from a human patient who received a liver transplant. Some T cells may be the graft donor's. This material consisted of CD8+ T cells from blood, taken nearly 26 months after liver transplant.

The CDR3 coding sequence is TGTGCCAGCAGCTTAGACAACCTATCCTACGAGCAGTACTTC. Amino acids: CASSLDNLSYEQYF. The chain has TRBV7-9 and TRBJ2-7; no definite D call. Trimming cost V 1 base and J 1 base, with 8 bases left between them. Germline lookup yields CDR1 SEHNR and CDR2 FQNEAQ (reference sequence). This CDR3 spans 14 amino acids.